The rows below give T cell receptor beta chains drawn from one sample of a study of T cells in Graves' hyperthyroidism and ophthalmopathy. TCRdb redid the calling of the multiplex PCR reads with MiXCR, one entry per CDR3 protein. The sample includes a few hundred thousand distinct CDR3 sequences, approximately 14% of them seen just once. Sequencing was performed on blood. The receptors were gathered from a woman in her late teens or twenties with Graves' hyperthyroidism. Each CDR3 is given with its conserved first and last residue. D genes are given only for firm matches. Clone size is stated in some rows and not others, as once, few, many or a class when expanded.

>TRBV6-2/TRBV6-3|TRBJ1-2|.|few
CASSRQSYGYTF
TGTGCCAGCAGCAGACAGAGCTATGGCTACACCTTC
>TRBV5-1|TRBJ2-3|.|many
CASSDPTGTDTQYF
TGCGCCAGCAGCGACCCGACAGGAACGGATACGCAGTATTTT
>TRBV6-1|TRBJ2-7|.|many
CASSRGADSYEQYF
TGTGCCAGCAGTAGGGGGGCGGACTCCTACGAGCAGTACTTC
>TRBV5-5|TRBJ2-1|.|.
CASSLSLWDEQFF
TGTGCCAGCAGCCTCAGTCTATGGGATGAGCAGTTCTTC
>TRBV5-1|TRBJ2-1|.|many
CASSLTPQGESSYNEQFF
TGCGCCAGCAGCCTGACCCCCCAGGGTGAGTCTTCGTACAATGAGCAGTTCTTC
>TRBV7-2|TRBJ2-7|TRBD1|many
CASSRTPGQAVYEQYF
TGTGCCAGCAGCCGAACCCCGGGACAGGCAGTCTACGAGCAGTACTTC
>TRBV30|TRBJ2-3|.|few
CAWTGAGDTDTQCF
TGTGCCTGGACCGGGGCGGGGGACACAGATACGCAGTGTTTT
>TRBV29-1|TRBJ1-2|TRBD1|many
CSANTGTGHGYTF
TGCAGCGCTAACACCGGGACAGGGCATGGCTACACCTTC
>TRBV7-9|TRBJ2-1|.|.
CASSLVSVNNDGQFF
TGTGCCAGCAGCTTAGTGTCAGTTAACAATGATGGGCAGTTCTTC
>TRBV10-1|TRBJ2-1|.|few
CASSEGGPQDEQFF
TGCGCCAGCAGTGAGGGGGGCCCCCAAGATGAGCAGTTCTTC
>TRBV10-3|TRBJ2-7|TRBD1|.
CAISESAEGTGGYEQYF
TGTGCCATCAGTGAGTCAGCGGAGGGGACAGGGGGCTACGAGCAGTACTTC
>TRBV9|TRBJ1-1|.|few
CASSDLRGWNTEAFF
TGTGCCAGCAGCGACCTTAGGGGTTGGAACACTGAAGCTTTCTTT
>TRBV7-8|TRBJ1-1|.|many
CASSPLGVQNTEAFF
TGTGCCAGCAGCCCACTAGGTGTGCAGAACACTGAAGCTTTCTTT
>TRBV6-1|TRBJ1-1|.|few
CASSAPTGEAFF
TGTGCCAGCAGCGCTCCGACAGGTGAAGCTTTCTTT
>TRBV12-3/TRBV12-4|TRBJ2-7|.|many
CASSLIGTYEQYF
TGTGCCAGCAGTTTAATAGGGACCTACGAGCAGTACTTC
>TRBV7-2|TRBJ2-1|.|few
CASSLEVWARTASYNEQFF
TGTGCCAGCAGCTTAGAAGTCTGGGCGCGGACAGCTTCCTACAATGAGCAGTTCTTC
>TRBV20-1|TRBJ2-1|TRBD2|many
CSARGLILAGGPDEQFF
TGCAGTGCTAGAGGACTCATACTAGCGGGAGGGCCCGATGAGCAGTTCTTC
>TRBV19|TRBJ2-7|TRBD2|few
CAVGRESSYEQYF
TGTGCCGTCGGGCGGGAGTCAAGTTACGAGCAGTACTTC
>TRBV7-9|TRBJ1-2|TRBD1|few
CASSTGVSYGYTF
TGTGCCAGCAGCACAGGGGTCTCCTATGGCTACACCTTC
>TRBV6-2/TRBV6-3|TRBJ2-7|.|many
CASSFSDYEQYF
TGTGCCAGCAGTTTCAGCGACTACGAGCAGTACTTC
>TRBV11-2|TRBJ2-1|TRBD2|few
CASSSSGRFRRFF
TGTGCCAGCAGCTCTAGCGGGAGATTTAGGCGGTTCTTC
>TRBV3-1|TRBJ1-2|.|few
CASSRTNREPTF
TGTGCCAGCAGCCGGACCAACAGGGAACCCACCTTC
>TRBV6-1|TRBJ2-5|.|many
CASSMGPGRFQETQYF
TGTGCCAGCAGTATGGGGCCCGGGCGGTTCCAAGAGACCCAGTACTTC